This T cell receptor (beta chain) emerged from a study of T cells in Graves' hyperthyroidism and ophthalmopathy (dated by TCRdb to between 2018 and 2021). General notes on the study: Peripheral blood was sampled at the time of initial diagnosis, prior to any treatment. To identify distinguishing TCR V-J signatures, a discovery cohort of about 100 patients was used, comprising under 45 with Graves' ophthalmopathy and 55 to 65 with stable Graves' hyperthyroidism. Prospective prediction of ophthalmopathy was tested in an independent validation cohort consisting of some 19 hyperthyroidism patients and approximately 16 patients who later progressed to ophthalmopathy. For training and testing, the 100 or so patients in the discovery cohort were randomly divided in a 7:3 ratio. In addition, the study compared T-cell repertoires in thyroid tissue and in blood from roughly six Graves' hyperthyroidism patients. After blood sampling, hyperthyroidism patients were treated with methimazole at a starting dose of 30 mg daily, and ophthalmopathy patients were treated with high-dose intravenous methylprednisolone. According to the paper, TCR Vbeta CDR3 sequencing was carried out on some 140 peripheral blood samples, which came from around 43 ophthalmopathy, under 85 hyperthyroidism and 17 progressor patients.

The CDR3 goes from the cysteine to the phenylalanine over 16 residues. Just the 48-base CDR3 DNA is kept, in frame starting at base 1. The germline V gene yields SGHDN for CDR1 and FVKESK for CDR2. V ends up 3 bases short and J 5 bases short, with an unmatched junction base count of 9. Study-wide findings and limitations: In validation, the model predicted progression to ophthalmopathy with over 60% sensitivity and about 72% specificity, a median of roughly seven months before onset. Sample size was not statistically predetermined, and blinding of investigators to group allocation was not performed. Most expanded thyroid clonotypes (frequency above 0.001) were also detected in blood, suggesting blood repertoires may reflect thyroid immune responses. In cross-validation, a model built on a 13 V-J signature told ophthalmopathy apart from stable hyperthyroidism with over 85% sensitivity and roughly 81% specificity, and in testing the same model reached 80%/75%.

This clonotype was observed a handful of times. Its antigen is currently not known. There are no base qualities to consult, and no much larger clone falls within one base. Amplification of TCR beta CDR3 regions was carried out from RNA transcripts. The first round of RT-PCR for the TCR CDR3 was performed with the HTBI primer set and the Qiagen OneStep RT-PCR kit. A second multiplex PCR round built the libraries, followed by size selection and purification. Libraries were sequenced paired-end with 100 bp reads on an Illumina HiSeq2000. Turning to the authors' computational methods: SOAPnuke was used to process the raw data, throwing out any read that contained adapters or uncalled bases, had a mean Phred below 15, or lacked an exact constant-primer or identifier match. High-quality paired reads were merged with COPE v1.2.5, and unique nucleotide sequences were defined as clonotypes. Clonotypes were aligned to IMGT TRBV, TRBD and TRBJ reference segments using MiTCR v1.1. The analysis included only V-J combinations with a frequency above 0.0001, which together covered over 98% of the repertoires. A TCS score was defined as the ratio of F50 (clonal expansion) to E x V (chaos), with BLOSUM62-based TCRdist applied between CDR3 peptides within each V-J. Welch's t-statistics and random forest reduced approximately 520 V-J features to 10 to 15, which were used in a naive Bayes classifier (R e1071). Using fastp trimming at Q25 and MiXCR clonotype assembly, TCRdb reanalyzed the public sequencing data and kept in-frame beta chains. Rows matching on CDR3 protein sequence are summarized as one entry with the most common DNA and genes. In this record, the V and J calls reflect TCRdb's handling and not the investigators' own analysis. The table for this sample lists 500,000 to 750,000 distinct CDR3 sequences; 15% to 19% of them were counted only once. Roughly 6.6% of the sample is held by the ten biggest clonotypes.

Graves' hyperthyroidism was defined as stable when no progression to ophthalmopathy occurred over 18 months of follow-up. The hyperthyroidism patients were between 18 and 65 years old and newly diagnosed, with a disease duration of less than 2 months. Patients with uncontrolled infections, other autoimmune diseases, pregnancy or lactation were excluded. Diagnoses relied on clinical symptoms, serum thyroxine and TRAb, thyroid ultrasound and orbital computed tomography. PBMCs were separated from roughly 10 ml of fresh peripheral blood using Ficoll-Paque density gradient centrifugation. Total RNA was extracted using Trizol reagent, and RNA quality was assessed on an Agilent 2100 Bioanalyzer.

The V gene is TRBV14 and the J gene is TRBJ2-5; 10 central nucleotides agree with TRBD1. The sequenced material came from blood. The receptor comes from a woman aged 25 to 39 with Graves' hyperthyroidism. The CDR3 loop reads CASSQGPGQGSETQYF. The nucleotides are TGTGCCAGCAGCCAGGGACCGGGACAGGGGAGTGAGACCCAGTACTTC.